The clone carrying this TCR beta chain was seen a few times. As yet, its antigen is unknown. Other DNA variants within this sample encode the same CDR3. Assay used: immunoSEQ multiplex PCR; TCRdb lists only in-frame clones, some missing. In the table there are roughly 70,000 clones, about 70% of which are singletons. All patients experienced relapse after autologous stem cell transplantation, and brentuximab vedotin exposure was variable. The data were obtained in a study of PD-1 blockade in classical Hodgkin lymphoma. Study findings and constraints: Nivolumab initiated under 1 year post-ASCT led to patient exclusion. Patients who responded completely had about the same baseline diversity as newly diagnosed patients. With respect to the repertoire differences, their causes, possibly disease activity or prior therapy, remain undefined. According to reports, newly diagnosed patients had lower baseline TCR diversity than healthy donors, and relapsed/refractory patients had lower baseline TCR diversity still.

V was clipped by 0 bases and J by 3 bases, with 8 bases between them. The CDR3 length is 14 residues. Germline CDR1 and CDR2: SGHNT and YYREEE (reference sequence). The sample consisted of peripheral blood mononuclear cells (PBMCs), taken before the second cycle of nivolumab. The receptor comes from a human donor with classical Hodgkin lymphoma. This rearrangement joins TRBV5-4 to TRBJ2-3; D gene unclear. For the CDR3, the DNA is TGTGCCAGCAGCTTGGACGGAGTGACAGATACGCAGTATTTT. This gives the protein CASSLDGVTDTQYF. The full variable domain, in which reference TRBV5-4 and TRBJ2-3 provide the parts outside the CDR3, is ETGVTQSPTHLIKTRGQQVTLRCSSQSGHNTVSWYQQALGQGPQFIFQYYREEENGRGNFPPRFSGLQFPNYSSELNVNALELDDSALYLCASSLDGVTDTQYFGPGTRLTVL.